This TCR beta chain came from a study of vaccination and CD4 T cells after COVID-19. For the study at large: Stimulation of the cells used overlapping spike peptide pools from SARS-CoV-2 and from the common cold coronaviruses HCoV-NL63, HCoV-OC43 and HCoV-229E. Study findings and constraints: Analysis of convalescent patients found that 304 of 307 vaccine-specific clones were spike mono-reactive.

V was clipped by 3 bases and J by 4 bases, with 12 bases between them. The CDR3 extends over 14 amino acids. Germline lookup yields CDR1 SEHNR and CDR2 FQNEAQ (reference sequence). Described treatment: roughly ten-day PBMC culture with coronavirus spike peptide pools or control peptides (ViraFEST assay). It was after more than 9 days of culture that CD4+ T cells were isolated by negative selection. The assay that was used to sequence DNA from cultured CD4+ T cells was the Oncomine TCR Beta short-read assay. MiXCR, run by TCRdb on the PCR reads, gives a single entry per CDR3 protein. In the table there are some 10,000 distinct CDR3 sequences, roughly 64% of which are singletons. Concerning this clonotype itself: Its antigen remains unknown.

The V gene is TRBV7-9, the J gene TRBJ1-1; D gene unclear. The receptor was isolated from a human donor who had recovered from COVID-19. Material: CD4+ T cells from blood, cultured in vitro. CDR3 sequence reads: CASSLPDRGTEAFF. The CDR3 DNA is TGTGCCAGCAGCTTGCCGGACCGGGGCACTGAAGCTTTCTTT.